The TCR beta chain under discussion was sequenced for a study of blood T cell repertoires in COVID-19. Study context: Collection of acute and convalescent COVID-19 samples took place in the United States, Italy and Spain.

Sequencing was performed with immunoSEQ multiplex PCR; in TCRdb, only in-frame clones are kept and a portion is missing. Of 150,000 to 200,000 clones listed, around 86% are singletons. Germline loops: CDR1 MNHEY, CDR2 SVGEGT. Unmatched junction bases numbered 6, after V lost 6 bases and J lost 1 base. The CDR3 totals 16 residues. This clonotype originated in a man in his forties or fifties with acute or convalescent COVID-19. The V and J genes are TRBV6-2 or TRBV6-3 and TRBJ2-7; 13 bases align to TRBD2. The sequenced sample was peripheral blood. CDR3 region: CASSSGTSGTSYEQYF. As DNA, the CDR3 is TGTGCCAGCAGCTCCGGGACTAGCGGGACGTCCTACGAGCAGTACTTC.